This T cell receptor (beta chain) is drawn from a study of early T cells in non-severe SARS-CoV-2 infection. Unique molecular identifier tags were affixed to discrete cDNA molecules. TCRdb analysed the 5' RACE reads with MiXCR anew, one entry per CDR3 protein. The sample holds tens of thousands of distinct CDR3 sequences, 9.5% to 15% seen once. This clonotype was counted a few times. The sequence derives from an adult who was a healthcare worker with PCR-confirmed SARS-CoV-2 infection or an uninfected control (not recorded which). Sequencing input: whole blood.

In DNA form, the CDR3 reads TGCAGTGCTAGAGGTTGGGCAGGCCACATGAACACTGAAGCTTTCTTT. Protein: CSARGWAGHMNTEAFF. This chain uses TRBV20-1 with TRBJ1-1; unclear D gene. CDR3 length: 16 residues. Trimming took 1 base from V and 0 from J, leaving 15 bases between them. Germline V gene lookup returns CDR1 DFQATT and CDR2 SNEGSKA (reference sequence).